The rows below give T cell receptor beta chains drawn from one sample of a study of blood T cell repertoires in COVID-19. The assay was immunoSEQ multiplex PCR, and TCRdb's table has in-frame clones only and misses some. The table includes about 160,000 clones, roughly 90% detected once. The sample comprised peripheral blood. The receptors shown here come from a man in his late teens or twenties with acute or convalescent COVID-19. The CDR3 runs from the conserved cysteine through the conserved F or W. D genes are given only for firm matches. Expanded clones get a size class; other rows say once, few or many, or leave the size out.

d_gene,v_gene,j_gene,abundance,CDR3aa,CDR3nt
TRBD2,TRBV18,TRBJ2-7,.,CASSPAAGPLIYEQYF,TGTGCCAGCTCACCCGCAGCGGGACCCCTCATATACGAGCAGTACTTC
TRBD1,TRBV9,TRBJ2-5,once,CASSVAPGTGGAQTQYF,TGTGCCAGCAGCGTAGCTCCAGGGACAGGGGGCGCACAGACCCAGTACTTC
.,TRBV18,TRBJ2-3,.,CASSQRLTAWRGATDTQYF,TGTGCCAGCTCACAACGCCTCACCGCATGGAGGGGCGCAACAGATACGCAGTATTTT
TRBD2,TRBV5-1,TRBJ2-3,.,CASSFPIAGGPTDTQYF,TGCGCCAGCAGCTTCCCCATAGCGGGGGGGCCCACAGATACGCAGTATTTT
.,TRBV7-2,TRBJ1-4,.,CASSFSQGWDEKLFF,TGTGCCAGCAGCTTTTCCCAGGGTTGGGATGAAAAACTGTTTTTT
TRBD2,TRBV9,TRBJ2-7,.,CASSAGGTSSYEQYF,TGTGCCAGCAGCGCGGGGGGTACGAGCTCCTACGAGCAGTACTTC
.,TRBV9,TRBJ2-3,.,CASSGSGGITDTQYF,TGTGCCAGCAGCGGGTCAGGGGGGATCACAGATACGCAGTATTTT
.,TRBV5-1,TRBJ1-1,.,CASKTGGATEAFF,TGCGCCAGCAAGACCGGGGGGGCCACTGAAGCTTTCTTT
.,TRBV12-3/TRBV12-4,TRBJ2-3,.,CASRVRGDTQYF,TGTGCCAGCAGGGTACGGGGAGATACGCAGTATTTT
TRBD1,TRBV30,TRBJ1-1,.,CACDPGQGTFRNTEAFF,TGTGCCTGTGACCCGGGACAGGGAACGTTCCGGAACACTGAAGCTTTCTTT
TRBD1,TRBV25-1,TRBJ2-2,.,CASLRTGPNTGELFF,TGTGCCAGTCTCCGGACAGGGCCGAACACCGGGGAGCTGTTTTTT
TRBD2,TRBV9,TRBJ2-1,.,CASSPLAGGNNEQFF,TGTGCCAGCAGCCCCTTAGCGGGGGGTAACAATGAGCAGTTCTTC
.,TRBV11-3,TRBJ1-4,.,CASSLRTNEKLFF,TGTGCCAGCAGCCTCAGGACTAATGAAAAACTGTTTTTT
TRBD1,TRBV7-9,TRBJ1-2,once,CASSPGIGTDYGYTF,TGTGCCAGCAGCCCGGGGATTGGGACAGACTATGGCTACACCTTC
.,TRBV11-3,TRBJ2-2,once,CASSFTNTGELFF,TGTGCCAGCAGCTTCACGAACACCGGGGAGCTGTTTTTT
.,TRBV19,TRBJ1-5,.,CASSATPGFNQPQHF,TGTGCCAGTAGTGCCACCCCAGGGTTCAATCAGCCCCAGCATTTT
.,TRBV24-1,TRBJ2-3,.,CATSLSGVSTDTQYF,TGTGCCACCAGTCTTAGTGGAGTGAGCACAGATACGCAGTATTTT
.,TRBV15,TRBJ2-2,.,CATSRDGAGPPGELFF,TGTGCCACCAGCAGAGATGGGGCCGGACCCCCCGGGGAGCTGTTTTTT
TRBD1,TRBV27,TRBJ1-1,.,CASSLLTGVSTEAFF,TGTGCCAGCAGTTTATTGACAGGGGTGAGCACTGAAGCTTTCTTT
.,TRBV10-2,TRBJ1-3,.,CASSEWVGADGNTIYF,TGCGCCAGCAGTGAGTGGGTGGGGGCTGACGGAAACACCATATATTTT
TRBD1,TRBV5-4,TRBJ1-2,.,CASSPDRDGYTF,TGTGCCAGCAGCCCTGACAGGGACGGCTACACCTTC
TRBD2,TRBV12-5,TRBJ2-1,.,CASGAPLLAGGQVDEQFF,TGTGCTAGTGGTGCTCCCCTACTAGCGGGGGGGCAGGTGGATGAGCAGTTCTTC
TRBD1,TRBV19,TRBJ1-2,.,CASKGRGQGFDGYTF,TGTGCCAGTAAAGGGCGGGGACAGGGGTTCGATGGCTACACCTTC
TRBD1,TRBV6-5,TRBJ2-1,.,CASKPGQLYNEQFF,TGTGCCAGCAAACCGGGACAGCTCTACAATGAGCAGTTCTTC
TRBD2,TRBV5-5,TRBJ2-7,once,CASSGRTSGGLNTYEQYF,TGTGCCAGCAGCGGACGGACTAGCGGGGGGCTTAATACCTACGAGCAGTACTTC
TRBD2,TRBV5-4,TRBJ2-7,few,CASSHRTSGTYEQYF,TGTGCCAGCAGCCACAGGACTAGCGGGACCTACGAGCAGTACTTC
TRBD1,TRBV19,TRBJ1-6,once,CASSALTGGFGSPLHF,TGTGCCAGTAGTGCATTGACAGGGGGCTTTGGCTCACCCCTCCACTTT
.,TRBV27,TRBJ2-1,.,CASTFTGLNEQFF,TGTGCCAGCACCTTTACAGGGCTAAATGAGCAGTTCTTC
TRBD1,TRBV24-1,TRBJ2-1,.,CATSDPGTADNEQFF,TGTGCCACCAGTGACCCCGGGACAGCCGACAATGAGCAGTTCTTC
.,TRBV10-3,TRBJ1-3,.,CAISEQGGGNTIYF,TGTGCCATCAGTGAACAGGGCGGTGGAAACACCATATATTTT
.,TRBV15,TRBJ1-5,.,CATSRDQVSQPQHF,TGTGCCACCAGCAGAGACCAGGTCTCCCAGCCCCAGCATTTT
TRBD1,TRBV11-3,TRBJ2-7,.,CASSSGQAPYEQYF,TGTGCCAGCAGCTCGGGACAGGCCCCCTACGAGCAGTACTTC
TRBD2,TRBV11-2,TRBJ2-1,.,CASSPASGAYNEQFF,TGTGCCAGCAGCCCCGCTAGCGGGGCCTACAATGAGCAGTTCTTC
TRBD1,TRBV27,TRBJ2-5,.,CASREIQGWGETQYF,TGTGCCAGCAGGGAGATACAGGGGTGGGGAGAGACCCAGTACTTC
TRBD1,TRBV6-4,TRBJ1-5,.,CASSVTQGQPQHF,TGTGCCAGCAGCGTAACACAGGGGCAGCCCCAGCATTTT
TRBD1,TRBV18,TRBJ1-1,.,CASSPKPTGEGEAFF,TGTGCCAGCTCACCGAAACCGACAGGGGAAGGAGAAGCTTTCTTT
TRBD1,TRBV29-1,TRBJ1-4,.,CSVAGTGGDEKLFF,TGCAGCGTTGCGGGGACAGGGGGCGACGAAAAACTGTTTTTT
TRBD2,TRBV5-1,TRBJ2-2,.,CASSLISGGLNTGELFF,TGCGCCAGCAGCTTGATTAGCGGGGGATTGAACACCGGGGAGCTGTTTTTT
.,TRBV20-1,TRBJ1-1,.,CSAKYRDEAFF,TGCAGTGCTAAATACAGGGATGAAGCTTTCTTT
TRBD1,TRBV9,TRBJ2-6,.,CASSSGQGDLFYGANVLTF,TGTGCCAGCAGCTCAGGACAGGGTGACTTATTCTACGGGGCCAACGTCCTGACTTTC
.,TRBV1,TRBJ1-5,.,CTSSQDRWAGGQPQHF,TGCACCAGCAGCCAAGATCGATGGGCAGGGGGTCAGCCCCAGCATTTT
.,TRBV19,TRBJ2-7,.,CASSRYEGGYEQYF,TGTGCCAGTAGTAGATATGAAGGAGGGTACGAGCAGTACTTC
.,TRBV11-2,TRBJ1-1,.,CASSLSQGYTEAFF,TGTGCCAGCAGCTTATCCCAGGGGTACACTGAAGCTTTCTTT
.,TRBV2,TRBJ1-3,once,CASSEGPQQGTSGNTIYF,TGTGCCAGCAGTGAAGGCCCCCAACAGGGCACCTCTGGAAACACCATATATTTT
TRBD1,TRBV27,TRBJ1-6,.,CASKGAGALHF,TGTGCCAGCAAGGGGGCAGGGGCCCTCCACTTT
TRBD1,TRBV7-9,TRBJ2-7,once,CASSRGQGTYEQYF,TGTGCCAGCAGCCGAGGACAGGGAACCTACGAGCAGTACTTC
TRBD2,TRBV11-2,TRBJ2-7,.,CASSFLGLAGDEQYF,TGTGCCAGCAGCTTTTTGGGACTAGCGGGGGACGAGCAGTACTTC
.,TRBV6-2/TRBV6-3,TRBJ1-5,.,CASSYLQVKPQHF,TGTGCCAGCAGTTACCTACAGGTAAAGCCCCAGCATTTT
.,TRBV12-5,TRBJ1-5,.,CASGPPRDISNQPQHF,TGTGCTAGTGGTCCGCCTAGGGACATATCCAATCAGCCCCAGCATTTT
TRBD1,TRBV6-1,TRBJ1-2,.,CASSDGTGDYYGYTF,TGTGCCAGCAGTGACGGGACAGGTGACTACTATGGCTACACCTTC
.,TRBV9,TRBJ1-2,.,CASSVGAVNYGYTF,TGTGCCAGCAGCGTAGGGGCAGTGAACTATGGCTACACCTTC
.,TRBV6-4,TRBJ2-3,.,CASSDSRRGYTDTQYF,TGTGCCAGCAGTGACTCGAGGCGAGGGTACACAGATACGCAGTATTTT
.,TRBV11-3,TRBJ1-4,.,CASSLVGPGSSGEKLFF,TGTGCCAGCAGCTTAGTCGGACCGGGATCGTCGGGTGAAAAACTGTTTTTT